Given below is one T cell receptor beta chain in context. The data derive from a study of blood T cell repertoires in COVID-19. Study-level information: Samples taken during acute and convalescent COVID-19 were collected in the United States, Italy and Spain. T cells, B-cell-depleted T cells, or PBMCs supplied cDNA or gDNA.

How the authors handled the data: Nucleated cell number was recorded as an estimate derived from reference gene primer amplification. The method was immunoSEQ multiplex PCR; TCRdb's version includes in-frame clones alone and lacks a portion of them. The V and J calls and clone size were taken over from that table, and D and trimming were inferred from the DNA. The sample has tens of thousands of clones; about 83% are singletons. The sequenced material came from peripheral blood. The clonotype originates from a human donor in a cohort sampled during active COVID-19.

The CDR3 reads CTSSQEFLAGQETQYF. The CDR3 nucleotides are TGCACCAGCAGCCAAGAATTTCTGGCGGGGCAAGAGACCCAGTACTTC. This rearrangement joins TRBV1 to TRBJ2-5; the table names TRBD2, a call not compared with the DNA. TRBV1 is reported as a pseudogene. The CDR3 extends over 16 amino acids.